This TCR beta chain was sequenced during a study of blood T cell repertoires in COVID-19. Study in general: Nucleic acid was either cDNA or gDNA, and it came from T cells, B-cell-depleted T cells, or PBMCs.

Germline V gene lookup returns CDR1 MNHEY and CDR2 SVGAGI. V dropped 7 bases and J dropped 7; count of bases not matched to a gene: 8. The CDR3 totals 14 residues. Some clones are missing from TCRdb's copy, which holds only in-frame ones; the method was immunoSEQ multiplex PCR. The sample carries under 300,000 clones, less than 85% recorded once. The chain combines TRBV6-5 with TRBJ2-1, with 9 bases aligning to TRBD2. Sequencing was carried out using peripheral blood. This TCR derives from a man aged 55 to 69 who had recovered from COVID-19. CDR3 region: CASMGGGARNEQFF. In DNA, the CDR3 is TGTGCCAGCATGGGCGGGGGGGCCCGGAATGAGCAGTTCTTC.